The entry that follows covers one T cell receptor beta chain sequence. This sample was taken from a study of long-term antiretroviral therapy in people with HIV. Run at survey level, the immunoSEQ assay was version v3.0. This table comes from immunoSEQ multiplex PCR, and its TCRdb copy is limited to in-frame clones, with some not included. Found here are about 22,000 clones, more than 70% of them singletons; the top ten hold 6.4%. The CDR3 totals 14 residues. The V and J ends lost 6 bases and 0 bases respectively, with 12 bases between them. Germline CDR1 SGDLS, CDR2 YYNGEE. The study drew at least one pre-ART and at least two post-ART PBMC samples from every donor.

The chain carries TRBV9 and TRBJ1-1, with D unclear. The sequence was obtained from a man between 60 and 70 years old with HIV. Sequencing used unsorted PBMCs, obtained 0.6 years after starting antiretroviral therapy. The CDR3 coding sequence is TGTGCCAGCACCCCCCAGACCATGAACACTGAAGCTTTCTTT. Its protein product is CASTPQTMNTEAFF.